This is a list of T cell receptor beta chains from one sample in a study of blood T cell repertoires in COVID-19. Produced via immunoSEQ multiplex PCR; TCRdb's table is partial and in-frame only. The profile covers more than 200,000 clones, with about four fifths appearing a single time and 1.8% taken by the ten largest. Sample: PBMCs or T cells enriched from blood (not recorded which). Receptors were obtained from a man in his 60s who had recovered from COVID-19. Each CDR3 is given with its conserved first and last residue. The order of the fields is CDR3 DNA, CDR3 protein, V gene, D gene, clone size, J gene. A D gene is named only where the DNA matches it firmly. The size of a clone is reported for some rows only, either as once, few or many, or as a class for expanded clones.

DNA: TGCGCCAGCAGCTCCGGACAGTTCTCCTATAATTCACCCCTCCACTTT
CDR3: CASSSGQFSYNSPLHF
V: TRBV5-1
D: .
size: few
J: TRBJ1-6

DNA: TGCGCCAGCAGCCAAGACGAAGTGGGGGGGGTAGCTGGAAACACCATATATTTT
CDR3: CASSQDEVGGVAGNTIYF
V: TRBV4-3
D: .
size: .
J: TRBJ1-3

DNA: TGCGCCAGCAGCCCCGGGACTAGCGGGAGCACAGATACGCAGTATTTT
CDR3: CASSPGTSGSTDTQYF
V: TRBV5-1
D: TRBD2
size: .
J: TRBJ2-3

DNA: TGCGCCAGCAGCCTGGATAGGACAGGGGGCAATGAGCAGTTCTTC
CDR3: CASSLDRTGGNEQFF
V: TRBV5-1
D: TRBD1
size: once
J: TRBJ2-1

DNA: TGTGCCAGCAAAACGGGGTGGAAGTGGGCCAAAAACATTCAGTACTTC
CDR3: CASKTGWKWAKNIQYF
V: TRBV11-1
D: .
size: .
J: TRBJ2-4

DNA: TGTGCCAGTAGTATGTTTCGGGGGGGAGGAAACAATGAGCAGTTCTTC
CDR3: CASSMFRGGGNNEQFF
V: TRBV19
D: TRBD2
size: .
J: TRBJ2-1

DNA: TGTGCCAGCACCGTGACAGAGCAAACCTATAGCAATCAGCCCCAGCATTTT
CDR3: CASTVTEQTYSNQPQHF
V: TRBV11-3
D: .
size: .
J: TRBJ1-5

DNA: TGTGCCAGCAGCCCTTCCGGGCGGGGGGGCAACGACAATGAGCAGTTCTTC
CDR3: CASSPSGRGGNDNEQFF
V: TRBV4-2
D: TRBD2
size: .
J: TRBJ2-1

DNA: TGCAGTGCTAGTCGCGGGGGATCTGGGGCTTTCTTT
CDR3: CSASRGGSGAFF
V: TRBV20-1
D: .
size: .
J: TRBJ1-1

DNA: TGTGCCAGCTCACAAGCTGGAGCTAACTATGGCTACACCTTC
CDR3: CASSQAGANYGYTF
V: TRBV18
D: .
size: .
J: TRBJ1-2

DNA: TGTGCCAGCAGCGTGGGACAGGGAGGACAGCCCCAGCATTTT
CDR3: CASSVGQGGQPQHF
V: TRBV9
D: TRBD1
size: .
J: TRBJ1-5

DNA: TGCAGTGCTAGTATCCCAGGCAGCTACGAGCAGTACTTC
CDR3: CSASIPGSYEQYF
V: TRBV20-1
D: .
size: .
J: TRBJ2-7

DNA: TGTGCCAGCTCACCGGGACTAACCACAGATACGCAGTATTTT
CDR3: CASSPGLTTDTQYF
V: TRBV18
D: TRBD2
size: .
J: TRBJ2-3

DNA: TGTGCCAGCAGCGCCCGAGAGGGGGCGCCGAGCGGGGAGCTGTTTTTT
CDR3: CASSAREGAPSGELFF
V: TRBV9
D: TRBD1
size: .
J: TRBJ2-2

DNA: TGTGCCAGCAGCTTAGACAGGGGGATCGATCAGCCCCAGCATTTT
CDR3: CASSLDRGIDQPQHF
V: TRBV7-2
D: TRBD1
size: .
J: TRBJ1-5

DNA: TGTGCCAGCAGCTTAACCCAGGAGGTTGAAGCTTTCTTT
CDR3: CASSLTQEVEAFF
V: TRBV7-3
D: .
size: .
J: TRBJ1-1

DNA: TGCGCCAGCAGCCAAGGGGCCCTGAACACTGAAGCTTTCTTT
CDR3: CASSQGALNTEAFF
V: TRBV4-3
D: .
size: .
J: TRBJ1-1

DNA: TGTGCCAGTAGGGGTACGAGTGGGACTGAAGCTTTCTTT
CDR3: CASRGTSGTEAFF
V: TRBV27
D: .
size: .
J: TRBJ1-1

DNA: TGTGCCAGCAGGCAGGGGGCTCAACAGCCCCAGCATTTT
CDR3: CASRQGAQQPQHF
V: TRBV12-3/TRBV12-4
D: TRBD1
size: few
J: TRBJ1-5

DNA: TGTGCCACCAGCAGAGCCCTAGCGGGGGTGGATGAGCAGTTCTTC
CDR3: CATSRALAGVDEQFF
V: TRBV15
D: TRBD2
size: .
J: TRBJ2-1

DNA: TGTGCCTGGAAACGGTATAATTCACCCCTCCACTTT
CDR3: CAWKRYNSPLHF
V: TRBV30
D: .
size: .
J: TRBJ1-6

DNA: TGTGCCAGCAGCATTAGCGGGGGGGCCCTTTATCAAGAGACCCAGTACTTC
CDR3: CASSISGGALYQETQYF
V: TRBV7-9
D: TRBD2
size: .
J: TRBJ2-5

DNA: TGTGCCAGCAGCCGTCCCGGGACAGGGGTCTACGAGCAGTACTTC
CDR3: CASSRPGTGVYEQYF
V: TRBV7-9
D: TRBD1
size: .
J: TRBJ2-7

DNA: TGTGCCAGCAGCTTAGGGGTCAGGGGAAACACTGAAGCTTTCTTT
CDR3: CASSLGVRGNTEAFF
V: TRBV13
D: .
size: .
J: TRBJ1-1

DNA: TGTGCCAGTAGTATACAGGGGGCTAATACTGAAGCTTTCTTT
CDR3: CASSIQGANTEAFF
V: TRBV19
D: TRBD1
size: .
J: TRBJ1-1

DNA: TGCGCCAGCAGCCAACTAAATCGAGGCGAAGATACGCAGTATTTT
CDR3: CASSQLNRGEDTQYF
V: TRBV4-3
D: .
size: .
J: TRBJ2-3

DNA: TGTGCCTGGAGGGGGCGGTGGTCCACTGGGCACAATGAGCAGTTCTTC
CDR3: CAWRGRWSTGHNEQFF
V: TRBV30
D: .
size: few
J: TRBJ2-1

DNA: TGTGCCAGCAGTCAAACAGGAAACTCTGGAAACACCATATATTTT
CDR3: CASSQTGNSGNTIYF
V: TRBV6-5
D: .
size: .
J: TRBJ1-3

DNA: TGTGCCAGCAGTTTAGACAGTACGGCAAATTCACCCCTCCACTTT
CDR3: CASSLDSTANSPLHF
V: TRBV6-5
D: .
size: .
J: TRBJ1-6

DNA: TGTGCCAGTAGTTCCGGGAGGTCGACCTCGAACACCGGGGAGCTGTTTTTT
CDR3: CASSSGRSTSNTGELFF
V: TRBV19
D: TRBD2
size: .
J: TRBJ2-2

DNA: TGTGCCAGCAGCGTTACCGGACAGGGACCCGAGCAGTACTTC
CDR3: CASSVTGQGPEQYF
V: TRBV9
D: TRBD1
size: .
J: TRBJ2-7

DNA: TGTGCCAGCTCACCTGGACATCGGGATACGCAGTATTTT
CDR3: CASSPGHRDTQYF
V: TRBV18
D: .
size: .
J: TRBJ2-3

DNA: TGTGCCAGCAGTGGGGGAGGAGGGGCCAATGAGCAGTTCTTC
CDR3: CASSGGGGANEQFF
V: TRBV4-2
D: .
size: .
J: TRBJ2-1

DNA: TGTGCCAGCAGCCAAACAGGAACCTATGGCTACACCTTC
CDR3: CASSQTGTYGYTF
V: TRBV14
D: .
size: .
J: TRBJ1-2

DNA: TGTGCCACCAGTGATGGGCCGAATTATGGCTACACCTTC
CDR3: CATSDGPNYGYTF
V: TRBV24-1
D: .
size: once
J: TRBJ1-2

DNA: TGTGCCAGCAGCGACATCGGGAACGGCTACACCTTC
CDR3: CASSDIGNGYTF
V: TRBV25-1
D: .
size: .
J: TRBJ1-2

DNA: TGTGCCAGCAGGACAACAGGGAGGGACACTGAAGCTTTCTTT
CDR3: CASRTTGRDTEAFF
V: TRBV6-5
D: .
size: .
J: TRBJ1-1

DNA: TGTGCCAGCAGCTTAGCCCCGGGACAGGCCCAAGAGACCCAGTACTTC
CDR3: CASSLAPGQAQETQYF
V: TRBV11-3
D: TRBD1
size: .
J: TRBJ2-5

DNA: TGTGCCAGCAGCCAAGATGGAGGCAGGGGCAGCAATCAGCCCCAGCATTTT
CDR3: CASSQDGGRGSNQPQHF
V: TRBV4-2
D: .
size: .
J: TRBJ1-5

DNA: TGTGCCAGCAGCGGTAGATTGGGACAGCCTGGGACCGGGGAGCTGTTTTTT
CDR3: CASSGRLGQPGTGELFF
V: TRBV9
D: TRBD1
size: .
J: TRBJ2-2

DNA: TGTGCCACCAGGAGCCTGGACAGGGTGTTAGGAAACACCATATATTTT
CDR3: CATRSLDRVLGNTIYF
V: TRBV24-1
D: TRBD1
size: .
J: TRBJ1-3

DNA: TGTGCCAGCAGCGAAACAGGGGGAGGCTTTTTCGATGAGCAGTTCTTC
CDR3: CASSETGGGFFDEQFF
V: TRBV7-4
D: TRBD1
size: .
J: TRBJ2-1

DNA: TGTGCCAGCAGCCCCTTAGGGGGGGCAGGATCACCCCTCCACTTT
CDR3: CASSPLGGAGSPLHF
V: TRBV7-9
D: .
size: .
J: TRBJ1-6

DNA: TGTGCCAGCAGTTTCGGGCAGGGGGACATTCAGTACTTC
CDR3: CASSFGQGDIQYF
V: TRBV12-3/TRBV12-4
D: TRBD1
size: few
J: TRBJ2-4

DNA: TGTGCCAGCAGTGAACAAACACAGGCTCAGCCCCAGCATTTT
CDR3: CASSEQTQAQPQHF
V: TRBV2
D: .
size: .
J: TRBJ1-5

DNA: TGTGCCAGCAGCGCAGACAGGAGAAATCAGCCCCAGCATTTT
CDR3: CASSADRRNQPQHF
V: TRBV7-2
D: .
size: .
J: TRBJ1-5

DNA: TGTGCCAGCAGCCCCTCACCGGGACAGGGGGCAGAAACCTTC
CDR3: CASSPSPGQGAETF
V: TRBV5-5
D: TRBD1
size: .
J: TRBJ1-2

DNA: TGTGCCAGCAGCCAAGCGGCTAGCGGGGACGAGCAGTACTTC
CDR3: CASSQAASGDEQYF
V: TRBV3-1/TRBV3-2
D: TRBD2
size: .
J: TRBJ2-7

DNA: TGTGCCAGCAGCTTGAAGGGACCAGGACAGGGCTACGAGCAGTACTTC
CDR3: CASSLKGPGQGYEQYF
V: TRBV7-9
D: TRBD1
size: .
J: TRBJ2-7

DNA: TGTGCCAGCAGCTTTTCCAGGGACAGGGGATCTAACTATGGCTACACCTTC
CDR3: CASSFSRDRGSNYGYTF
V: TRBV11-2
D: TRBD1
size: .
J: TRBJ1-2

DNA: TGTGCCAGCTCACTCAAACAGAACACCGGGGAGCTGTTTTTT
CDR3: CASSLKQNTGELFF
V: TRBV18
D: .
size: .
J: TRBJ2-2

DNA: TGTGCCAGCAGTGAACAAGGGGGACATCAGCCCCAGCATTTT
CDR3: CASSEQGGHQPQHF
V: TRBV2
D: .
size: .
J: TRBJ1-5

DNA: TGTGCCAGCAGTTTAACGGGAATGACAGGGATTACATATTTT
CDR3: CASSLTGMTGITYF
V: TRBV6-5
D: TRBD1
size: few
J: TRBJ1-3